This T cell receptor (beta chain) emerged from a study of blood T cell repertoires in COVID-19. Clones were read by immunoSEQ multiplex PCR, and TCRdb kept only the in-frame ones, dropping some. The data show over 150,000 clones, 88% seen once. The CDR3 covers 14 residues. Germline-derived CDR1 and CDR2 are MNHEY and SVGAGI. V lost 6 bases, J lost 4 bases, and 5 bases stayed unmatched. The sequencing input was PBMCs or T cells enriched from blood (not recorded which). The chain uses TRBV6-5 and TRBJ1-4; 7 bases align to TRBD1. The origin of this receptor is a woman younger than 30 who had recovered from COVID-19. The CDR3 coding sequence is TGTGCCAGCAGGACCGACAGGGTTAATGAAAAACTGTTTTTT. Protein product: CASRTDRVNEKLFF.